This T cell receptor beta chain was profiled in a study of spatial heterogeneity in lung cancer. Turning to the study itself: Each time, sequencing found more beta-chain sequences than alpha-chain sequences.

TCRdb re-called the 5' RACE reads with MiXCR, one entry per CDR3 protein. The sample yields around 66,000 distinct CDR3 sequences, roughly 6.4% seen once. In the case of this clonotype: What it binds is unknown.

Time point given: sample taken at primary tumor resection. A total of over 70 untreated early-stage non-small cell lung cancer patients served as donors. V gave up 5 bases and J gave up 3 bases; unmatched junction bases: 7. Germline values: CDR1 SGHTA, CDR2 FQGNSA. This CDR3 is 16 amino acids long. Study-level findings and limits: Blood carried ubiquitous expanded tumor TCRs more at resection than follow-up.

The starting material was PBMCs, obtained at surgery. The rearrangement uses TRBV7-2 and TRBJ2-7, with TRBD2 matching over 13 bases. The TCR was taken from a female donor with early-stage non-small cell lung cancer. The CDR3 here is CASSGKGLAGRYEQYF. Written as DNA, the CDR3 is TGTGCCAGCAGCGGCAAGGGACTAGCGGGACGCTACGAGCAGTACTTC.